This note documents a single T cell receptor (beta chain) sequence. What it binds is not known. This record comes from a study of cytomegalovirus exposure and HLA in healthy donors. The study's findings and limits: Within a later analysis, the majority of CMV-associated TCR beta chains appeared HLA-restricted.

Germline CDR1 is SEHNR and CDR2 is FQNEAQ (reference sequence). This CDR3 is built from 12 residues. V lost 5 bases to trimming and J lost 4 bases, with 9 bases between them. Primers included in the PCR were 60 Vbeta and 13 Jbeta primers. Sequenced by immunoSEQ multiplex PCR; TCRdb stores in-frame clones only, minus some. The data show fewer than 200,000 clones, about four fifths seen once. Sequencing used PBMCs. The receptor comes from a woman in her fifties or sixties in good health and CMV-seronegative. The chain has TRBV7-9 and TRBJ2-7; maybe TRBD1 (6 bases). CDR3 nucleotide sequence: TGTGCCAGCAGCCAAACAGGGTACGAGCAGTACTTC. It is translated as CASSQTGYEQYF. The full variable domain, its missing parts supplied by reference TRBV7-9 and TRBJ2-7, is DTGVSQNPRHKITKRGQNVTFRCDPISEHNRLYWYRQTLGQGPEFLTYFQNEAQLEKSRLLSDRFSAERPKGSFSTLEIQRTEQGDSAMYLCASSQTGYEQYFGPGTRLTVT.